Below are 20 T cell receptor beta chains sequenced from a single sample in a study of shared clonotypes between healthy human individuals. Here immunoSEQ multiplex PCR was the method, and the copy in TCRdb shows in-frame clones only, minus some. This table has some 2,000,000 clones, approximately 95% appearing once. Positive CCR7 selection of CD45RO-negative cells yielded the naive CD8 cells, and terminally differentiated effector memory CD45RA+ cells were excluded. The sample comprised naive CD8+ T cells sorted from blood. The receptors come from a man younger than 30 in good health.

The V and J genes are TRBV27 and TRBJ1-2, with TRBD1 matching over 7 bases. The germline V gene has CDR1 MNHEY and CDR2 SMNVEV (reference sequence). The CDR3 is 16 amino acids. V was pared by 4 bases and J by 2 bases, with 10 bases of the junction left unmatched. The CDR3 loop is CASSSRDSIINYGYTF. In DNA, the CDR3 is TGTGCCAGCAGTTCACGGGACAGTATTATAAACTATGGCTACACCTTC.

The V gene is TRBV4-1, the J gene TRBJ1-6, with TRBD1 matching 7 bases. Per the germline V gene, CDR1 is MGHRA and CDR2 is YSYEKL. The CDR3 length is 17 residues. Germline trimming cut 0 bases from V and 2 bases from J; bases unmatched to any gene: 4. CDR3 residues: CASSQDARGAYNSPLHF. CDR3 nucleotide sequence: TGCGCCAGCAGCCAAGATGCCAGGGGGGCCTATAATTCACCCCTCCACTTT.

The CDR3, as DNA: TGTGCCAGCAGCCCGGGGACCGAATCCGGGGTAAGGTCCTACGAGCAGTACTTC. It codes for CASSPGTESGVRSYEQYF. The chain has TRBV7-9 and TRBJ2-7; D may match TRBD1 or TRBD2 (5 bases each). The V gene's germline CDR1 is SEHNR and CDR2 FQNEAQ (reference sequence). This CDR3 spans 18 amino acids. The germline V and J ends were trimmed by 5 bases and 1 base, with 24 bases remaining between them.

Only one count was recorded for this clone. This chain connects TRBV27 to TRBJ2-5; 8 bases are a match to TRBD2. With V trimmed by 3 bases and J by 4 bases, 7 bases remained unmatched. The CDR3 is 15 residues long. The germline V gene encodes CDR1 MNHEY and CDR2 SMNVEV (reference sequence). CDR3 in amino acids: CASSFSNLAGETQYF. The CDR3 region has the DNA TGTGCCAGCAGTTTCAGCAACCTAGCGGGAGAGACCCAGTACTTC.

The V and J genes are TRBV5-4 and TRBJ2-1; possible D gene TRBD1, 6 bases. V dropped 3 bases and J dropped 5 bases, with 12 bases sitting between them. Germline lookup yields CDR1 SGHNT and CDR2 YYREEE (reference sequence). The CDR3 runs 14 residues. As DNA, the CDR3 is TGTGCCAGCAGCTCCCCGGACAGTGACAATGAGCAGTTCTTC. Translating it yields CASSSPDSDNEQFF.

V gene TRBV6-6 combines with J gene TRBJ2-1, with D maybe TRBD2 (6 bases). The germline V gene encodes CDR1 MNHNY and CDR2 SVGAGI (reference sequence). This CDR3 has 14 amino acids. V was clipped by 7 bases and J by 1 base, with 11 bases between them. CDR3 loop: CASTQEGSYNEQFF. The CDR3 DNA sequence: TGTGCCAGCACCCAGGAGGGGTCCTACAATGAGCAGTTCTTC.

Turning to this clone: This CDR3 is also generated by other DNA sequences in the sample. The rearrangement joins TRBV27 to TRBJ2-1; unclear D gene. This CDR3 has 13 amino acids. The V gene's germline CDR1 is MNHEY and CDR2 SMNVEV (reference sequence). V gave up 2 bases and J gave up 7 bases, with 9 bases separating them. For the CDR3, the DNA is TGTGCCAGCAGTTTAGCGTGGGGAAATGAGCAGTTCTTC. It specifies CASSLAWGNEQFF.

The rearrangement joins TRBV30 to TRBJ1-5, with 7 bases that match TRBD1. In germline, CDR1 is GTSNPN, CDR2 SVGIG (reference sequence). The CDR3 is 14 residues long. The ends lost 5 bases at V and 6 bases at J; junction bases unmatched: 10. CDR3: CAWETGAGGQPQHF. CDR3 nucleotides: TGTGCCTGGGAAACAGGGGCTGGGGGTCAGCCCCAGCATTTT.

The chain recombines TRBV7-6 with TRBJ2-2, with 8 nucleotides matching TRBD1. Germline V lookup: CDR1 SGHVS, CDR2 FNYEAQ. J lost 7 bases, V lost 2 bases, and 9 bases had no gene match. The CDR3 spans 16 residues. The CDR3 DNA reads as TGTGCCAGCAGCTTAAGGTCCAGGGGGCTGAACGGGGAGCTGTTTTTT. It codes for CASSLRSRGLNGELFF.

This clone has a single count. The genes are TRBV5-6 and TRBJ2-3, with D perhaps TRBD2 (5 bases). The germline gives CDR1 SGHDT, CDR2 YYEEEE. Trimming pared 2 bases from V and 6 bases from J, leaving 10 bases between. CDR3 size: 13 residues. The CDR3 here is CASSFWTRDTQYF. In DNA, the CDR3 is TGTGCCAGCAGCTTCTGGACTCGGGATACGCAGTATTTT. Combining the CDR3 with reference TRBV5-6 and TRBJ2-3 gives the whole variable domain DAGVTQSPTHLIKTRGQQVTLRCSPKSGHDTVSWYQQALGQGPQFIFQYYEEEERQRGNFPDRFSGHQFPNYSSELNVNALLLGDSALYLCASSFWTRDTQYFGPGTRLTVL.

V and J are TRBV6-1 and TRBJ2-3; D may correspond to TRBD1 or TRBD2 (5 bases each). Germline V gene sequence: CDR1 MNHNS, CDR2 SASEGT. This CDR3 has 17 amino acids. Trimming left V 1 base short and J 1 base short, with 15 bases between. CDR3 sequence reads: CASSEDLAGTGTDTQYF. The CDR3 DNA sequence: TGTGCCAGCAGTGAAGACTTGGCAGGGACCGGCACAGATACGCAGTATTTT.

This clone was seen a handful of times. The V gene is TRBV13, the J gene TRBJ2-1; TRBD2 might be the D (7 bases). Trimming shortened V by 2 bases and J by 5 bases, and 13 bases separated the two germline ends. The CDR3 runs to 15 residues. Germline CDR1 PRHDT, CDR2 FYEKMQ (reference sequence). CDR3 region: CASSLRGARDNEQFF. The CDR3 DNA reads TGTGCCAGCAGCTTACGGGGGGCCCGGGACAATGAGCAGTTCTTC. Variable domain in full (rest from reference TRBV13 and TRBJ2-1): AAGVIQSPRHLIKEKRETATLKCYPIPRHDTVYWYQQGPGQDPQFLISFYEKMQSDKGSIPDRFSAQQFSDYHSELNMSSLELGDSALYFCASSLRGARDNEQFFGPGTRLTVL.

The chain links TRBV27 to TRBJ1-5; D is ambiguous. Germline V lookup: CDR1 MNHEY, CDR2 SMNVEV (reference sequence). Trimming left V 4 bases short and J 0 bases short, with 16 bases between. The CDR3 loop spans 17 amino acids. CDR3 sequence: CASSSLATLYSNQPQHF. The CDR3 nucleotides read TGTGCCAGCAGTTCACTGGCTACATTATATAGCAATCAGCCCCAGCATTTT.

V usage is TRBV27 and J usage is TRBJ2-7, with a weak D call TRBD1 (5 bases). The germline gives CDR1 MNHEY, CDR2 SMNVEV (reference sequence). This CDR3 contains 13 residues. V gave up 5 bases and J gave up 7 bases, with 15 bases separating them. The DNA for the CDR3 is TGTGCCAGCAGTACGACCAGGGTTGGTGAGCAGTACTTC. It is translated as CASSTTRVGEQYF.

With regard to this clone: This same CDR3 is encoded by further DNA sequences in the sample. The V gene is TRBV7-9, the J gene TRBJ1-1, with D unclear. The germline gives CDR1 SEHNR, CDR2 FQNEAQ (reference sequence). V was shortened by 6 bases and J by 0 bases, with 8 bases between the two germline ends. There are 13 residues in the CDR3. The CDR3 sequence is CASRPSMNTEAFF. DNA of the CDR3: TGTGCCAGCAGACCGAGTATGAACACTGAAGCTTTCTTT.

The rearrangement uses TRBV7-9 and TRBJ1-5, with D perhaps TRBD1 (6 bases). The length of the CDR3 is 16 residues. In germline, CDR1 is SEHNR, CDR2 FQNEAQ (reference sequence). V was cut by 5 bases and J by 0 bases, with 14 bases left in between. CDR3 protein: CASSASGTFSNQPQHF. DNA for the CDR3: TGTGCCAGCAGCGCCTCCGGGACATTTAGCAATCAGCCCCAGCATTTT.

The chain uses TRBV5-6 and TRBJ1-5; D is ambiguous. Between the trimmed V and J ends, which lost 0 bases and 4 bases, there was a span of 14 bases. Germline CDR1 SGHDT, CDR2 YYEEEE. The CDR3 is 16 amino acids. The CDR3 DNA sequence: TGTGCCAGCAGCTTGGGGCCCGGGATATTAAATCAGCCCCAGCATTTT. Protein: CASSLGPGILNQPQHF.

Remarks on this clone: The sample holds other DNA sequences that translate to the same CDR3. The rearrangement joins TRBV27 to TRBJ2-3; D is unclear. The V end was cut by 5 bases, the J end by 1 base, with 7 bases between. CDR3 length: 13 amino acids. The germline V gene has CDR1 MNHEY and CDR2 SMNVEV (reference sequence). CDR3 nucleotides: TGTGCCAGCAGTCGCCTCGGCACAGATACGCAGTATTTT. Translating gives CASSRLGTDTQYF.

The J gene is TRBJ2-2, the V gene TRBV5-6; D remains ambiguous. In germline, CDR1 is SGHDT, CDR2 YYEEEE. The V gene lost 4 bases and the J gene lost 1 base, with 5 bases spanning the gap. The CDR3 runs 13 residues. CDR3 loop: CASSPWNTGELFF. The DNA for the CDR3 is TGTGCCAGCAGCCCCTGGAACACCGGGGAGCTGTTTTTT.

The chain recombines TRBV27 with TRBJ2-6; possible D gene TRBD1, 5 bases. Germline CDR1 and CDR2: MNHEY and SMNVEV (reference sequence). The V end lost 6 bases, the J end lost 0 bases, and 15 bases lay between the germline ends. CDR3 length equals 17 residues. The CDR3 nucleotides read TGTGCCAGCAGCGACAGTCCCTATATCTCTGGGGCCAACGTCCTGACTTTC. This sequence encodes CASSDSPYISGANVLTF.